A single sample gave rise to the 9 T cell receptor beta chains below, sequenced in a study of blood T cell repertoires in COVID-19. Sequenced by immunoSEQ multiplex PCR; TCRdb stores in-frame clones only, minus some. The table lists approximately 450,000 clones, roughly nine tenths of them singletons, with roughly 1.1% in the top ten. The specimen was PBMCs or T cells enriched from blood (not recorded which). Source of these receptors: a man in his thirties or forties who had recovered from COVID-19.

The chain's CDR3 is CASSSTWDSHQETQYF. CDR3 nucleotides: TGTGCCAGCAGTTCAACTTGGGACAGCCACCAAGAGACCCAGTACTTC. This chain joins TRBV27 and TRBJ2-5, with TRBD1 matching 7 bases. The ends lost 4 bases at V and 0 bases at J; junction bases unmatched: 8. The CDR3 is 16 amino acids. Germline assignment: CDR1 MNHEY and CDR2 SMNVEV (reference sequence).

The chain has TRBV30 and TRBJ2-7, with 7 bases aligning to TRBD1. In germline, CDR1 is GTSNPN, CDR2 SVGIG (reference sequence). This CDR3 has 15 residues. The J segment lost 0 bases and the V segment lost 3 bases, leaving 8 bases of the junction unmatched. This chain's CDR3 is CAWRTGFSSSYEQYF. DNA of the CDR3: TGTGCCTGGAGGACAGGGTTTTCGAGCTCCTACGAGCAGTACTTC.

V gene TRBV24-1 combines with J gene TRBJ2-1, with 11 bases fitting TRBD2. Trimming removed 7 bases from V and 9 bases from J; junction bases left unmatched: 7. The V gene's germline CDR1 is KGHDR and CDR2 SFDVKD. The CDR3 extends over 14 amino acids. The CDR3 nucleotides read TGTGCCACCAGGAGCACTAGCGGGAGCTCTGAGCAGTTCTTC. Translating gives CATRSTSGSSEQFF.

This clone came up a few times. The chain is built from TRBV6-5 and TRBJ2-2; 7 bases are a match to TRBD1. Germline trimming cut 2 bases from V and 4 bases from J; bases unmatched to any gene: 4. This CDR3 is 15 amino acids long. Germline V lookup: CDR1 MNHEY, CDR2 SVGAGI. CDR3 in amino acids: CASSYRQGSTGELFF. In DNA form, the CDR3 reads TGTGCCAGCAGTTACCGACAGGGTAGCACCGGGGAGCTGTTTTTT.

The chain is built from TRBV28 and TRBJ1-1, with 7 bases matching TRBD1. Germline CDR1 and CDR2: MDHEN and SYDVKM. The length of the CDR3 is 12 residues. Germline trimming cut 3 bases from V and 5 bases from J; bases unmatched to any gene: 0. For the CDR3, the DNA is TGTGCCAGCAGTTTCAGGGGGACTGAAGCTTTCTTT. Translated: CASSFRGTEAFF.

The chain is built from TRBV9 and TRBJ1-6; D remains unclear. Trimming pared 8 bases from V and 7 bases from J, leaving 16 bases between. CDR3 length equals 14 residues. Looked up from germline, CDR1 is SGDLS and CDR2 is YYNGEE. As DNA, the CDR3 is TGTGCCAGTGCTGCCGCAGTCCAGAATTCACCCCTCCACTTT. Translating it yields CASAAAVQNSPLHF.

This chain joins TRBV5-6 and TRBJ1-5; 8 bases agree with TRBD1. From germline, CDR1 is SGHDT and CDR2 YYEEEE. The CDR3 sequence is 15 residues long. V trimming: 4 bases; J trimming: 6 bases; junction bases outside the gene matches: 9. CDR3 DNA sequence: TGTGCCAGCAGCCCAGGGGGCTCGATTGCTCAGCCCCAGCATTTT. As protein: CASSPGGSIAQPQHF. Variable domain in full (rest from reference TRBV5-6 and TRBJ1-5): DAGVTQSPTHLIKTRGQQVTLRCSPKSGHDTVSWYQQALGQGPQFIFQYYEEEERQRGNFPDRFSGHQFPNYSSELNVNALLLGDSALYLCASSPGGSIAQPQHFGDGTRLSIL.

This clone occurred once. Different DNA sequences within this sample yield the same CDR3. CDR3: CASSVGPAGEGEQYF. In DNA, the CDR3 is TGTGCCAGCAGCGTAGGTCCAGCGGGAGAAGGAGAGCAGTACTTC. The chain is built from TRBV9 and TRBJ2-7; TRBD2 aligns across 8 bases. The CDR3 is made up of 15 amino acids. Germline assignment: CDR1 SGDLS and CDR2 YYNGEE. Losses at the gene ends were 0 bases for V and 7 bases for J; bases not matched to a gene: 9.

The chain links TRBV27 to TRBJ2-2; D possibly corresponds to TRBD1 (5 bases). Trimming cost V 0 bases and J 4 bases, with 9 bases left between them. The germline CDR1 and CDR2 sequences are MNHEY and SMNVEV (reference sequence). The CDR3 covers 15 residues. CDR3 nucleotide sequence: TGTGCCAGCAGTTTATCCCGACAGACCACCGGGGAGCTGTTTTTT. Translating it yields CASSLSRQTTGELFF.